This is a list of T cell receptor beta chains from one sample in a study of pediatric ulcerative colitis. TCRdb's copy holds only in-frame clones and misses some; the assay was immunoSEQ multiplex PCR. The sample has fewer than 40,000 clones, roughly four fifths seen once. The sequencing sample was made of blood. The receptors here all came from a boy younger than 18 with severe ulcerative colitis. CDR3s include the opening cysteine and the closing phenylalanine or tryptophan. Each record gives: clone size, V gene, J gene, D gene, CDR3 DNA, CDR3 protein. D genes are given only for firm matches. For some rows the clone size is stated as once, few or many, or as a class when expanded; others skip it.

once	TRBV11-2	TRBJ1-1	-	TGTGCCAGCAGCTTAGTGGGAGATTTAGGGCAGGGATCTGAAGCTTTCTTT	CASSLVGDLGQGSEAFF
-	TRBV15	TRBJ2-1	-	TGTGCCACCACTGCGGAGTACAATGAGCAGTTCTTC	CATTAEYNEQFF
-	TRBV4-1	TRBJ2-7	TRBD1	TGCGCCAGCAGCCGGGGACAGTTATCCTACGAGCAGTACTTC	CASSRGQLSYEQYF
-	TRBV19	TRBJ1-1	-	TGTGCCAGTAGTATACCTTACACTGAAGCTTTCTTT	CASSIPYTEAFF
-	TRBV30	TRBJ2-5	-	TGTGCCTGGGGCTCGAGGGAGACCCAGTACTTC	CAWGSRETQYF
few	TRBV30	TRBJ1-1	TRBD1	TGTGCCTGGAGGGGACAGGGTAGGACTGAAGCTTTCTTT	CAWRGQGRTEAFF
-	TRBV11-3	TRBJ2-5	-	TGTGCCAGCAGCTTCAGGGATCAAGAGACCCAGTACTTC	CASSFRDQETQYF
-	TRBV6-5	TRBJ1-3	-	TGTGCCAGCAGTTCCGGGCCCTACTCTGGAAACACCATATATTTT	CASSSGPYSGNTIYF
-	TRBV30	TRBJ2-7	TRBD1	TGTGCCTGGAGAAGACAGGGGTACGAGCAGTACTTC	CAWRRQGYEQYF
-	TRBV7-6	TRBJ2-2	-	TGTGCCAGCAGCTCACCATTAGGTACCGGGGAGCTGTTTTTT	CASSSPLGTGELFF
-	TRBV27	TRBJ2-7	TRBD1	TGTGCCAGCAGTTTTGAAGGCAGGGGACAGCAGCAGTACTTC	CASSFEGRGQQQYF
-	TRBV9	TRBJ2-3	TRBD2	TGTGCCAGCAGCGTTAGCGGGGCGGTCGGAGATACGCAGTATTTT	CASSVSGAVGDTQYF
few	TRBV7-8	TRBJ1-3	-	TGTGCCAGCAGCTACAGACAGATCTCTGGAAACACCATATATTTT	CASSYRQISGNTIYF
-	TRBV10-3	TRBJ2-3	-	TGTGCCATCAGCCCGGGTGGGATAGGGACAGATACGCAGTATTTT	CAISPGGIGTDTQYF
-	TRBV6-5	TRBJ2-7	-	TGTGCCAGCAGTAATTCGGCGGGGGAGCAGTACTTC	CASSNSAGEQYF
-	TRBV19	TRBJ1-5	TRBD1	TGTGCCAGTAGTATGGGGACAGGGAGAAGTCAGCCCCAGCATTTT	CASSMGTGRSQPQHF
-	TRBV7-2	TRBJ2-7	-	TGTGCCAGCAGCTTGGGCAGGGCGGCCGAGCAGTACTTC	CASSLGRAAEQYF
-	TRBV11-2	TRBJ2-1	TRBD2	TGTGCCAGCAGATCCCTCGGGGGGTCTCAGTTCTTC	CASRSLGGSQFF
-	TRBV5-8	TRBJ2-7	-	TGTGCCAGCAGTGCGGGAAGACACTACGAGCAGTACTTC	CASSAGRHYEQYF
-	TRBV30	TRBJ1-3	-	TGTGCCTGGAGGGCTGGAAACACCATATATTTT	CAWRAGNTIYF
-	TRBV19	TRBJ2-3	-	TGTGCCAGTAGTATTCAGACGCGCACAGATACGCAGTATTTT	CASSIQTRTDTQYF
-	TRBV6-5	TRBJ2-7	TRBD2	TGTGCCAGCAGGAGACTAGCGGGGGGCTACGAGCAGTACTTC	CASRRLAGGYEQYF